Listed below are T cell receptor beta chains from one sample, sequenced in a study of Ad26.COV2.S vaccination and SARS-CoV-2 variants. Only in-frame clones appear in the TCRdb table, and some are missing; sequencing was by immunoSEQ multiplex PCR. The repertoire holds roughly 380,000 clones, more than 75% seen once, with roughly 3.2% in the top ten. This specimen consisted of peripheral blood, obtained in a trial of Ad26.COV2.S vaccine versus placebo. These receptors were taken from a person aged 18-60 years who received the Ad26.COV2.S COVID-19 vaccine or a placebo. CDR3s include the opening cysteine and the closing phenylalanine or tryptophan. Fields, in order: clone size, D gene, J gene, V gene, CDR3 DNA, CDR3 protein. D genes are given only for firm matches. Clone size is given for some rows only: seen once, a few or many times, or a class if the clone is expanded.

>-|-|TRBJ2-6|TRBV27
TGTGCCAGCAGTGGTGGGGCCAACGTCCTGACTTTC
CASSGGANVLTF
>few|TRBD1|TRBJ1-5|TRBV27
TGTGCCAGCAGAGGACAGGGGGCTTACCAGCCCCAGCATTTT
CASRGQGAYQPQHF
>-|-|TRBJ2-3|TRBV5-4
TGTGCCAGCAGATTGGGGTCAGATACGCAGTATTTT
CASRLGSDTQYF
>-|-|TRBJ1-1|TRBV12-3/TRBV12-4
TGTGCCAGCAGTTTCTCGGGTAGTAAAGCTTTCTTT
CASSFSGSKAFF
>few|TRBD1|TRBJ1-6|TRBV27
TGTGCCAGCAGTTTATACCAGGGGGCTGGGTCACCCCTCCACTTT
CASSLYQGAGSPLHF
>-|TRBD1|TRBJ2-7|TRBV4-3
TGCGCCAGCAGCCAAGATCAGGGGACAGGGACCTACGAGCAGTACTTC
CASSQDQGTGTYEQYF
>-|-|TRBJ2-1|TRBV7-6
TGTGCCAGCAGCTTATATACCCGCTTGTCCAATGAGCAGTTCTTC
CASSLYTRLSNEQFF
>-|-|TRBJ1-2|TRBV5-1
TGCGCCAGCACCCCCGGGGGGGGAGCTTCAGGCTACACCTTC
CASTPGGGASGYTF
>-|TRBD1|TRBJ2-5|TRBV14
TGTGCCAGCAGCCAAGGTCTCGGACAGGGGGGAGAGACCCAGTACTTC
CASSQGLGQGGETQYF
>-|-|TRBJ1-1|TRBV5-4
TGTGCCAGCAGCCTCAAAGTGGGTCGGAGCACTGAAGCTTTCTTT
CASSLKVGRSTEAFF
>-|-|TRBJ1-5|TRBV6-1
TGTGCCAGCAGTGAAATGTCAGGGCGTTTCAATCAGCCCCAGCATTTT
CASSEMSGRFNQPQHF
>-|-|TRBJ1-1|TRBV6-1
TGTGCCAGCAGTGGCCCAAGGGCCGCGGGGAACACTGAAGCTTTCTTT
CASSGPRAAGNTEAFF
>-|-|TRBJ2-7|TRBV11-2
TGTGCCAGCAGCTTAATCACCGGCAGCTCCTACGAGCAGTACTTC
CASSLITGSSYEQYF
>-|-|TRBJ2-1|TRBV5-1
TGCGCCAGCAGCTTAACGGGACTCTATGATGAGCAGTTCTTC
CASSLTGLYDEQFF
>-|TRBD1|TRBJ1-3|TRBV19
TGTGCCAGTAGCGGTACAGGGGTACTTGGAAACACCATATATTTT
CASSGTGVLGNTIYF
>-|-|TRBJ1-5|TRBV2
TGTGCCAGCAGACCCCCACCTAGCAATCAGCCCCAGCATTTT
CASRPPPSNQPQHF
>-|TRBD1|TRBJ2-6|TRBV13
TGTGCCAGCAGCTTATTTGACAGGGCTGGGGCCAACGTCCTGACTTTC
CASSLFDRAGANVLTF
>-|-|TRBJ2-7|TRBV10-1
TGCGCCAGCAGTGATTTGTGGGCACCCCCCCTCCCCGATCGCTCCTACGAGCAGTACTTC
CASSDLWAPPLPDRSYEQYF
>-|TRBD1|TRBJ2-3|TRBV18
TGTGCCAGCTCACCACCCCGGGACAGGGAAGACACAGATACGCAGTATTTT
CASSPPRDREDTDTQYF
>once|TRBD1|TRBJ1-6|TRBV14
TGTGCCAGCAGCCAAGAGGGCAGGGGGCTGGAATCACCCCTCCACTTT
CASSQEGRGLESPLHF
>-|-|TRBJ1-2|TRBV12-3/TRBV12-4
TGTGCCAGCAGTTTTCGGGGCGGCTACACCTTC
CASSFRGGYTF
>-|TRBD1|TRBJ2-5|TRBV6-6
TGTGCCAGCAGTAACGGACAGGCGGCCAGGGAGACCCAGTACTTC
CASSNGQAARETQYF
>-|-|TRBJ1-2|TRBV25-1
TGTGCCAGCAGTGTTGGGGACGGGGGCGGCTATGGCTACACCTTC
CASSVGDGGGYGYTF
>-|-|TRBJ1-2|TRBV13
TGTGCCAGCAGCCCAGGACCTGGTGGCTACACCTTC
CASSPGPGGYTF
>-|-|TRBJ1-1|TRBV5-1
TGCGCCAGCAGCAGGGAGGGAGGCACTGAAGCTTTCTTT
CASSREGGTEAFF
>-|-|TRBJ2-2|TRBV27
TGTGCCAGCAGTCCCCATATCGCGAGCACCGGGGAGCTGTTTTTT
CASSPHIASTGELFF
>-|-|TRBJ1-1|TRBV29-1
TGCAGCGTTGTAGGTGGCCTAAACACTGAAGCTTTCTTT
CSVVGGLNTEAFF
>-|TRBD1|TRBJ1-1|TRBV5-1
TGCGCCAGCAGCTTCGGACAGGGTGAATCTGTAGCTTTCTTT
CASSFGQGESVAFF
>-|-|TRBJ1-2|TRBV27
TGTGCCAGCAGTTTCCCCGGGGCAGGATTCTATGGCTACACCTTC
CASSFPGAGFYGYTF
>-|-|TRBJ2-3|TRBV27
TGTGCCAGCAGTCCGCTAAGCACAGATACGCAGTATTTT
CASSPLSTDTQYF
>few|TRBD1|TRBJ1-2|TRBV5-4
TGTGCCAGCAGCTTGCCGGGACAGGGTGTAGGCTACACCTTC
CASSLPGQGVGYTF
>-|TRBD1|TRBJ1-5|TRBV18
TGTGCCAGCTCACTACAGGGGACGGTGGGCAATCAGCCCCAGCATTTT
CASSLQGTVGNQPQHF
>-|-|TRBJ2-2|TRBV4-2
TGTGCCAGCAGCCCCATCGGCACCGGGGAGCTGTTTTTT
CASSPIGTGELFF
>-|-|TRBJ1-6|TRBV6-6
TGTGCCAGCAGTAGGACAGTTTCGAATTCACCCCTCCACTTT
CASSRTVSNSPLHF
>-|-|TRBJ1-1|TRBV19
TGTGCCAGTAGTATAGGGGTGGGGGATACTGAAGCTTTCTTT
CASSIGVGDTEAFF
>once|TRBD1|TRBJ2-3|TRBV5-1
TGCGCCAGCAGCTGGAGGGACAGGGGAAGCACAGATACGCAGTATTTT
CASSWRDRGSTDTQYF
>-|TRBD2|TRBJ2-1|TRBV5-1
TGCGCCAGCAGCTTTACCGGGACTAGAAACAATGAGCAGTTCTTC
CASSFTGTRNNEQFF
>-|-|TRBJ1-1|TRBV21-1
TGTGCCAGCAGCGCCCGGGACGGACAACCGAGGAACACTGAAGCTTTCTTT
CASSARDGQPRNTEAFF
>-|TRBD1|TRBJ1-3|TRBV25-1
TGTGCCAGCAGCCGGACAGGCTCTGGAAACACCATATATTTT
CASSRTGSGNTIYF
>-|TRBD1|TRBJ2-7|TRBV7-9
TGTGCCAGCAGCTTCCCTGACAGGGGGCCCTACGAGCAGTACTTC
CASSFPDRGPYEQYF
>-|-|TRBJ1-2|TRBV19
TGTGCCAGTAGTATGTCAGGGGTTGCTAACTATGGCTACACCTTC
CASSMSGVANYGYTF
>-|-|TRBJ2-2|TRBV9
TGTGCCAGCAGCGTAGGTGGGCGAGCGAACACCGGGGAGCTGTTTTTT
CASSVGGRANTGELFF
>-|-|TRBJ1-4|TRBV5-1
TGCGCCAGCAGCTTGGATTTGACGGACCTAACTAATGAAAAACTGTTTTTT
CASSLDLTDLTNEKLFF
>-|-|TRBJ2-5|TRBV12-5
TGTGCTAGTGGTTTAAGACCTAATGGTACCCAGTACTTC
CASGLRPNGTQYF
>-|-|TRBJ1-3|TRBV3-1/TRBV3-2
TGTGCCAGCAGCCAAGGGGCCGGACAGTCTGGAAACACCATATATTTT
CASSQGAGQSGNTIYF
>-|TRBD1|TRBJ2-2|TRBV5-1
TGCGCCAGCAGCCCCCCCCGGGACAGCCCCACCGGGGAGCTGTTTTTT
CASSPPRDSPTGELFF
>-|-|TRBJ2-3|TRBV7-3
TGTGCCAGCAGCCCAAGCCAGGCAGATACGCAGTATTTT
CASSPSQADTQYF
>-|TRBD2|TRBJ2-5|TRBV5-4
TGTGCCAGCAGCTTCCCCCGGGGGGAGCAAGAGACCCAGTACTTC
CASSFPRGEQETQYF
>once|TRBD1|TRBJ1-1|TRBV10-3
TGTGCCATCAACAGGGGACTCCTGAACACTGAAGCTTTCTTT
CAINRGLLNTEAFF
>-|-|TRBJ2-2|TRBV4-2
TGTGCCAGCAGCCTCGAGAGTTCGAACACCGGGGAGCTGTTTTTT
CASSLESSNTGELFF
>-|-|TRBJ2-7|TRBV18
TGTGCCAGCTCACCACCAAATGCGGGACACTTCTACGAGCAGTACTTC
CASSPPNAGHFYEQYF
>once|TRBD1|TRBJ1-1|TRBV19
TGTGCTTGCCAAACCGGGACAGGGAGAATGAACACTGAAGCTTTCTTT
CACQTGTGRMNTEAFF
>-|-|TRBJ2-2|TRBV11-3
TGTGCCAGCAGCTTAGTACCCGGGGAGCTGTTTTTT
CASSLVPGELFF
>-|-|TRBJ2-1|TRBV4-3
TGCGCCAGCAGCCAAGAACCGGCGGTTGAGCAGTTCTTC
CASSQEPAVEQFF
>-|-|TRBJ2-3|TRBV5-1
TGCGCCAGCCGCCCCGGGTCTAGGTCAGATACGCAGTATTTT
CASRPGSRSDTQYF
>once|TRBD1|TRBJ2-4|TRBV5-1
TGCGCCAGAAATAGGGACAGAGAGAAAAACATTCAGTACTTC
CARNRDREKNIQYF
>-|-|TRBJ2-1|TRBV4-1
TGCGCCAGCAGCCAAAAACAGGGTTGGACAGGGAGAAGGGAGGGGGTCTACAATGAGCAGTTCTTC
CASSQKQGWTGRREGVYNEQFF